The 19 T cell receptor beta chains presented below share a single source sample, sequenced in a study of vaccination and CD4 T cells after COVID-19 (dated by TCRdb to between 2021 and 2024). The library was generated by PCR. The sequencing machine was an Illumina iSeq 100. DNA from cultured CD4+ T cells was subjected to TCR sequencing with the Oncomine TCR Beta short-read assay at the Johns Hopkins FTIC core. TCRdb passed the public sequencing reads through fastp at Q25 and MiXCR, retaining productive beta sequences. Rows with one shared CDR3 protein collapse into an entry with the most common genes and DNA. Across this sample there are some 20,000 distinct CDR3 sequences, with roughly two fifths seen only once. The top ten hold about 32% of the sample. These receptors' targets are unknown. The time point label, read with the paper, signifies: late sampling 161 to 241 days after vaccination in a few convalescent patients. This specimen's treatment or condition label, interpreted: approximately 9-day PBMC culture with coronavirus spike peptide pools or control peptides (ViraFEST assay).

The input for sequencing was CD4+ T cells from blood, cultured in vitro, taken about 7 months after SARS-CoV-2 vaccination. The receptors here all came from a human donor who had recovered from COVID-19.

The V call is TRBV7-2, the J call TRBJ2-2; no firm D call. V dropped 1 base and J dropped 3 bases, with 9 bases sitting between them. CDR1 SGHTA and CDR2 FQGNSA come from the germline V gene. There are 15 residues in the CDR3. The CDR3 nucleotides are TGTGCCAGCAGCTTAGTTGCGAAGTACACCGGGGAGCTGTTTTTT. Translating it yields CASSLVAKYTGELFF.

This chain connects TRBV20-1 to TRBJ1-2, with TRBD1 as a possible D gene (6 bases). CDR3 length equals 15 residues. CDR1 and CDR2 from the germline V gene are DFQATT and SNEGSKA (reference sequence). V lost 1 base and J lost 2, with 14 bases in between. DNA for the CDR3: TGCAGTGCTAGAGGTGCAGAAGGGGGAAACTATGGCTACACCTTC. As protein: CSARGAEGGNYGYTF.

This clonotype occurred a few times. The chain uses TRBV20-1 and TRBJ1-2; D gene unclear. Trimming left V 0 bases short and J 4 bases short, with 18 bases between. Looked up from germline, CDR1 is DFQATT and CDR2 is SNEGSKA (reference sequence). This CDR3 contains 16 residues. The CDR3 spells CSARDQSEERSYGYTF. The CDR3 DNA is TGCAGTGCTAGAGACCAGAGCGAGGAACGGAGCTATGGCTACACCTTC.

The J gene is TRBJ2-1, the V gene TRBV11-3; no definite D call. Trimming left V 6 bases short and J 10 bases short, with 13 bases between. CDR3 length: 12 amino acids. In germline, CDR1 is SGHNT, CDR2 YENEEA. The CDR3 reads CASSLNTLEQFF. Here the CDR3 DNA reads TGTGCCAGCAGTCTGAATACCCTCGAGCAGTTCTTC.

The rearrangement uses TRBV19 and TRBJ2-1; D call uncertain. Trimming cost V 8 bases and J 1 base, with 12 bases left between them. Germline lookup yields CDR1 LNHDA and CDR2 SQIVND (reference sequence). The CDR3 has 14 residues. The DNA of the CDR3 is TGTGCCAGTCGAGGCGTGGGATCCTACAATGAGCAGTTCTTC. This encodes CASRGVGSYNEQFF.

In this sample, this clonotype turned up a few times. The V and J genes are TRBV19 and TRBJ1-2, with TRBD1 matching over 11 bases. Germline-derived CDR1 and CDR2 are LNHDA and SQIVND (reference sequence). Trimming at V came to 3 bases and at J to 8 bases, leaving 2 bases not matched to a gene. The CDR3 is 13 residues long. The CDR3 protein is CASSIGQGAGYTF. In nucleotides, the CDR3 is TGTGCCAGTAGTATCGGACAGGGGGCAGGCTACACCTTC. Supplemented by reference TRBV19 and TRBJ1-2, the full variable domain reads DGGITQSPKYLFRKEGQNVTLSCEQNLNHDAMYWYRQDPGQGLRLIYYSQIVNDFQKGDIAEGYSVSREKKESFPLTVTSAQKNPTAFYLCASSIGQGAGYTFGSGTRLTVV.

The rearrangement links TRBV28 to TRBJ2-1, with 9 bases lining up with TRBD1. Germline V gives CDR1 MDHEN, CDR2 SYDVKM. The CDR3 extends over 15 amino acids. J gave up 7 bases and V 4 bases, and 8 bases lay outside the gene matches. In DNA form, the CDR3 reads TGTGCCAGCAGTTCTCCGGGACAGGGCCGAAATGAGCAGTTCTTC. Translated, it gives CASSSPGQGRNEQFF.

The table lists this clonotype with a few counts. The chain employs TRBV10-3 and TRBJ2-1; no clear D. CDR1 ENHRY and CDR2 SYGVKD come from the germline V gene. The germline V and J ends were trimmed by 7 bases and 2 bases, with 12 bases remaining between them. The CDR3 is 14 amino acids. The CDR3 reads CAITPALAYNEQFF. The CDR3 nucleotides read TGTGCCATCACCCCGGCCCTCGCCTACAATGAGCAGTTCTTC.

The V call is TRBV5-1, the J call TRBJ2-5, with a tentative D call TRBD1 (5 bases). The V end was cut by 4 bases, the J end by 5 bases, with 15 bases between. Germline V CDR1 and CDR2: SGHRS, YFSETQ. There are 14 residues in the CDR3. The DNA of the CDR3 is TGCGCCAGCAGCGCGGACGCAGGGTATGAGACCCAGTACTTC. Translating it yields CASSADAGYETQYF.

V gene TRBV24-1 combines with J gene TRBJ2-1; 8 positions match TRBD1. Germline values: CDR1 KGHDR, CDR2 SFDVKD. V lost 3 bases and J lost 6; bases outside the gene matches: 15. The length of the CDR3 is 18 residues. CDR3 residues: CATSDPTADRGSANEQFF. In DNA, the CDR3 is TGTGCCACCAGTGATCCAACCGCCGACAGGGGTTCGGCCAATGAGCAGTTCTTC.

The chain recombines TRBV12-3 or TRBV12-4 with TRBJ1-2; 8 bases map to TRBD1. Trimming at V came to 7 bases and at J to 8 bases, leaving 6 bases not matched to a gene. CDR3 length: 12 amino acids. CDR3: CASTGQGLGYTF. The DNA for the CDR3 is TGTGCCAGCACCGGACAGGGTTTAGGCTACACCTTC.

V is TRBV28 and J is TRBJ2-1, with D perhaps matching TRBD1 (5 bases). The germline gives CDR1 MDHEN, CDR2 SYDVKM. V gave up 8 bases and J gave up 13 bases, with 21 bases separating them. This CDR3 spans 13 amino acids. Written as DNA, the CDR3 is TGTGCCAGCGGGGCTATGGTAGTATCGGTACAGTTCTTC. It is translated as CASGAMVVSVQFF.

The chain's CDR3 is CASSLGGPLVWNSPLHF. DNA of the CDR3: TGTGCCAGCAGCTTAGGGGGGCCTTTGGTCTGGAATTCACCCCTCCACTTT. The gene calls are TRBV11-2 and TRBJ1-6; D is possibly TRBD1 (6 bases). Trimming took 1 base from V and 7 from J, leaving 17 bases between them. CDR3 size: 17 residues. The germline CDR1 and CDR2 sequences are SGHAT and FQNNGV.

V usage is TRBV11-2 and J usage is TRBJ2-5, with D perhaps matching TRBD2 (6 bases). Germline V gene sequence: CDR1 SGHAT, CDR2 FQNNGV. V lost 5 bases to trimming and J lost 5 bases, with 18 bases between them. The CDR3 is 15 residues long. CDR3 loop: CASSTHRSGGETQYF. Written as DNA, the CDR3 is TGTGCCAGCAGCACACATCGATCAGGAGGGGAGACCCAGTACTTC.

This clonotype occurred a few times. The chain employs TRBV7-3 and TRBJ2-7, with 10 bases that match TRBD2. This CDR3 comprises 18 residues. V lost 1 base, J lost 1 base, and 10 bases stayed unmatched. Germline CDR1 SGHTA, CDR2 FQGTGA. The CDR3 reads CASSLNFVPSGSSYEQYF. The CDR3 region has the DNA TGTGCCAGCAGCTTAAACTTCGTCCCTAGCGGGAGTTCCTACGAGCAGTACTTC.

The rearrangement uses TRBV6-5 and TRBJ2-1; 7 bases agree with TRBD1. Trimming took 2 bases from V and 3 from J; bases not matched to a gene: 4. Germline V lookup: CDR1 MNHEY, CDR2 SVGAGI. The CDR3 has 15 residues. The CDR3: CASSYDRALYNEQFF. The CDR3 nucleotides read TGTGCCAGCAGTTACGACAGGGCCCTCTACAATGAGCAGTTCTTC.

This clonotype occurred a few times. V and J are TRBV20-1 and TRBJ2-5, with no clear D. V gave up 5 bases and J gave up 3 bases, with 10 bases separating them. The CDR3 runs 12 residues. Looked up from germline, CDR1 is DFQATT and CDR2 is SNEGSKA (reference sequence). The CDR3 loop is CSARIWEETQYF. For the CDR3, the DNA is TGCAGTGCTCGAATTTGGGAAGAGACCCAGTACTTC.

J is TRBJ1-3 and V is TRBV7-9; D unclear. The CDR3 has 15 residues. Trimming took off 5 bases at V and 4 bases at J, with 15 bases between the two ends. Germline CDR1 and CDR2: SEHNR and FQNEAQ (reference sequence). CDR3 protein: CASSLVVAVGNTIYF. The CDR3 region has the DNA TGTGCCAGCAGCCTGGTGGTGGCAGTAGGAAACACCATATATTTT.

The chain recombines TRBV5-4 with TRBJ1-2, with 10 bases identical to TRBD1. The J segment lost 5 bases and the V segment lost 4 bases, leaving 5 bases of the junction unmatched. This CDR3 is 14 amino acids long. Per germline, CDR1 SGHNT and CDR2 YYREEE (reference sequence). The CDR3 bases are TGTGCCAGCAGCGTGGGGGGACAGGGGTATGGCTACACCTTC. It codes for CASSVGGQGYGYTF.